The 17 T cell receptor beta chains presented below share a single source sample, sequenced in a study of neurological immune-mediated disorders. TCRdb recomputed calls from the 5' RACE reads with MiXCR, one row per CDR3 protein. The sample carries roughly 25,000 distinct CDR3 sequences, 2% to 2.5% recorded once. Specimen: PBMCs. Receptors originate from a woman aged 45-60 years with multiple sclerosis.

This clonotype was seen repeatedly, ten times or more. CDR3 region: CASSFGSGGLFLKSNEQFF. Written as DNA, the CDR3 is TGTGCCAGCAGCTTCGGGTCCGGCGGGTTGTTCTTAAAGTCCAATGAGCAGTTCTTC. The chain is built from TRBV11-2 and TRBJ2-1, with D possibly being TRBD2 (5 bases). From germline, CDR1 is SGHAT and CDR2 FQNNGV. The CDR3 contains 19 residues. The V gene lost 3 bases and the J gene lost 6 bases, with 27 bases spanning the gap.

This clonotype came up many times. The V gene is TRBV12-3 or TRBV12-4, the J gene TRBJ1-4; TRBD1 might be the D (6 bases). V was trimmed by 7 bases and J by 8 bases, leaving 17 bases between them. The CDR3 totals 14 residues. CDR3 bases: TGTGCCAGCACCATCAGGGGATTTGGGGAAAAACTGTTTTTT. This translates into CASTIRGFGEKLFF.

This sequence joins TRBV20-1 and TRBJ2-5; 11 positions match TRBD2. Germline loops: CDR1 DFQATT, CDR2 SNEGSKA (reference sequence). This CDR3 comprises 15 residues. The ends lost 0 bases at V and 4 bases at J; junction bases unmatched: 4. The CDR3 sequence: CSARDATSGIETQYF. The CDR3 DNA sequence: TGCAGTGCTAGAGACGCGACTAGCGGGATAGAGACCCAGTACTTC.

This clonotype was counted at least ten times. The chain uses TRBV6-5 and TRBJ2-1, with a tentative D call TRBD1 (5 bases). CDR1 is MNHEY and CDR2 is SVGAGI in the germline V gene. CDR3 size: 16 residues. V was cut by 4 bases and J by 0 bases, with 13 bases left in between. The CDR3 here is CASSLMGPSSYNEQFF. The DNA for the CDR3 is TGTGCCAGCAGTTTAATGGGGCCAAGCTCCTACAATGAGCAGTTCTTC.

Of note for this clonotype: At one of its ends the junction is not consistent with the germline gene, which may arise from a read error. The chain links TRBV7-2 to TRBJ1-5, with 7 bases fitting TRBD1. CDR1 and CDR2 from the germline V gene are SGHTA and FQGNSA. The CDR3 covers 15 residues. The CDR3 DNA reads TGTGCCAGCAGCCCGGGGTCAGGGGGAGACCAGCCCCAGAATTTT. Translated: CASSPGSGGDQPQNF.

This clonotype came up a few times. The rearrangement links TRBV3-1 to TRBJ2-7, with 8 bases aligning to TRBD2. This CDR3 is built from 13 residues. CDR1 and CDR2 from the germline V gene are LGHDT and YNNKEL (reference sequence). Trimming took 4 bases from V and 3 from J; bases not matched to a gene: 2. The CDR3 nucleotides read TGTGCCAGCAGCCTCGCGGGAGGCTACGAGCAGTACTTC. It is translated as CASSLAGGYEQYF.

This clonotype was found many times. This CDR3 is CASSLAGTQETQYF. The CDR3 bases are TGTGCCAGCAGCTTAGCGGGGACCCAAGAGACCCAGTACTTC. This sequence joins TRBV7-3 and TRBJ2-5, with D possibly being TRBD2 (6 bases). Trimming shortened V by 2 bases and J by 1 base, and 8 bases separated the two germline ends. CDR3 length equals 14 residues. Per the germline V gene, CDR1 is SGHTA and CDR2 is FQGTGA. The whole variable domain, remainder taken from reference TRBV7-3 and TRBJ2-5, is GAGVSQTPSNKVTEKGKYVELRCDPISGHTALYWYRQSLGQGPEFLIYFQGTGAADDSGLPNDRFFAVRPEGSVSTLKIQRTERGDSAVYLCASSLAGTQETQYFGPGTRLLVL.

The table lists this clonotype with many counts. This CDR3 is CASSRTTGGTEAFF. The CDR3 DNA reads TGCGCCAGCAGCCGCACGACCGGGGGCACTGAAGCTTTCTTT. The V call is TRBV4-3, the J call TRBJ1-1; D is possibly TRBD1 (5 bases). This CDR3 is 14 amino acids long. CDR1 is LGHNA and CDR2 is YSLEER in the germline V gene. Trimming stripped 4 bases from V and 4 bases from J, with 13 bases between.

This clonotype appeared many times. The V and J genes are TRBV7-2 and TRBJ2-5, with 9 bases matching TRBD2. This CDR3 is 16 amino acids long. Germline values: CDR1 SGHTA, CDR2 FQGNSA. Losses at the gene ends were 0 bases for V and 2 bases for J; bases not matched to a gene: 4. The CDR3 spells CASSLASGGGQETQYF. In nucleotides, the CDR3 is TGTGCCAGCAGCTTAGCTAGCGGGGGAGGACAAGAGACCCAGTACTTC. The full variable domain, in which reference TRBV7-2 and TRBJ2-5 provide the parts outside the CDR3, is GAGVSQSPSNKVTEKGKDVELRCDPISGHTALYWYRQSLGQGLEFLIYFQGNSAPDKSGLPSDRFSAERTGGSVSTLTIQRTQQEDSAVYLCASSLASGGGQETQYFGPGTRLLVL.

This clonotype was recorded many times. The rearrangement joins TRBV7-6 to TRBJ1-3; 8 bases agree with TRBD1. V shed 5 bases, J shed 9 bases, and the junction held 6 bases outside the gene matches. CDR3 size: 13 residues. Germline V gene lookup returns CDR1 SGHVS and CDR2 FNYEAQ. In DNA, the CDR3 is TGTGCCAGCAGCGTGGGACAGGATGTCACCATATATTTT. This gives the protein CASSVGQDVTIYF. The whole variable domain, remainder taken from reference TRBV7-6 and TRBJ1-3, is GAGVSQSPRYKVTKRGQDVALRCDPISGHVSLYWYRQALGQGPEFLTYFNYEAQQDKSGLPNDRFSAERPEGSISTLTIQRTEQRDSAMYRCASSVGQDVTIYFGEGSWLTVV.

This clonotype was detected ten times or more. In DNA form, the CDR3 reads TGCAGCGGAAGGGGACAGAGGAACACTGAAGCTTTCTTT. Its protein product is CSGRGQRNTEAFF. The chain has TRBV29-1 and TRBJ1-1; 7 bases match TRBD1. The CDR3 is 13 amino acids. V shed 7 bases and J 1 base; nucleotides not matched to a gene: 6. CDR1 is SQVTM and CDR2 is ANQGSEA in the germline V gene. Full variable domain (rest looked up from reference TRBV29-1 and TRBJ1-1): SAVISQKPSRDICQRGTSLTIQCQVDSQVTMMFWYRQQPGQSLTLIATANQGSEATYESGFVIDKFPISRPNLTFSTLTVSNMSPEDSSIYLCSGRGQRNTEAFFGQGTRLTVV.

This clonotype was detected many times. V and J are TRBV20-1 and TRBJ2-7, with 7 bases lining up with TRBD2. The CDR3 length is 14 residues. CDR1 is DFQATT, CDR2 SNEGSKA, per germline (reference sequence). Trimming cost V 3 bases and J 3 bases; bases outside gene matches: 8. The CDR3 protein is CSASSRGVNYEQYF. The CDR3, as DNA: TGCAGTGCTAGTTCCCGGGGGGTCAACTACGAGCAGTACTTC.

This clonotype was seen at least ten times. This chain uses TRBV25-1 with TRBJ2-7; a weak D match, TRBD1 (6 bases). CDR3 length: 13 amino acids. V was cut by 2 bases and J by 1 base, with 6 bases left in between. Germline CDR1 and CDR2: MGHDK and SYGVNS. CDR3 amino acids: CASSETGSYEQYF. The DNA of the CDR3 is TGTGCCAGCAGTGAAACAGGGTCCTACGAGCAGTACTTC.

Notes on this clonotype: The CDR3 ends on some other residue instead of the conserved phenylalanine or tryptophan, so this is likely a read error. V usage is TRBV7-6 and J usage is TRBJ2-1, with D perhaps TRBD2 (6 bases). The germline V and J ends were trimmed by 4 bases and 0 bases, with 16 bases remaining between them. The germline gives CDR1 SGHVS, CDR2 FNYEAQ. CDR3 length: 17 residues. Here the CDR3 DNA reads TGTGCCAGCAGCTCGTGGACTATAACAAGCTCCTACAATGAGCAGTTCATC. This encodes CASSSWTITSSYNEQFI.

This clonotype has ten or more counts. The chain links TRBV4-1 to TRBJ1-2, with 8 bases fitting TRBD1. V was clipped by 1 base and J by 1 base; unmatched bases: 5. The CDR3 is 16 amino acids. CDR1 and CDR2 (germline): MGHRA, YSYEKL. The CDR3 region has the DNA TGCGCCAGCAGCCAAGCCGGGACAGGCATTAACTATGGCTACACCTTC. Its translation: CASSQAGTGINYGYTF.

This clonotype was seen ten or more times. V usage is TRBV11-1 and J usage is TRBJ2-3, with D possibly matching TRBD1 (6 bases). V gave up 3 bases and J gave up 4 bases, with 8 bases separating them. The CDR3 runs to 13 residues. Germline V gene sequence: CDR1 SGHAT, CDR2 FQDESV (reference sequence). The CDR3 DNA follows: TGTGCCAGCAGCTTCGGACAGCCAGATACGCAGTATTTT. Its protein product is CASSFGQPDTQYF.

This clonotype came up many times. This chain links TRBV7-6 with TRBJ2-4; the match to TRBD1 covers 9 bases. The CDR3 totals 16 residues. Germline V gene sequence: CDR1 SGHVS, CDR2 FNYEAQ. Trimming cost V 5 bases and J 2 bases; bases outside gene matches: 7. This CDR3 is CASSPGQGTTKNIQYF. The CDR3 DNA is TGTGCCAGCAGCCCGGGACAGGGAACCACCAAAAACATTCAGTACTTC.